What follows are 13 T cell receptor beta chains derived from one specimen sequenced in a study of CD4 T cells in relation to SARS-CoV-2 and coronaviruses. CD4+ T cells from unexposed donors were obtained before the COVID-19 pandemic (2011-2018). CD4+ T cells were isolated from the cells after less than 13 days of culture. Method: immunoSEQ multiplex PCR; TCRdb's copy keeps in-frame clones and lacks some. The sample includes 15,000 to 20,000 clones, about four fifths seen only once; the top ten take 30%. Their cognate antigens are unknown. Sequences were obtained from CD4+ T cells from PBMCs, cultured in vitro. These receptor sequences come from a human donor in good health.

The CDR3 reads CAWKGAETFRNTIYF. CDR3 in DNA: TGTGCCTGGAAAGGAGCAGAAACTTTTAGAAACACCATATATTTT. The chain links TRBV30 to TRBJ1-3; D is unclear. Trimming removed 4 bases from V and 5 bases from J, with 18 bases in between. The germline CDR1 and CDR2 sequences are GTSNPN and SVGIG (reference sequence). This CDR3 is built from 15 residues. Full variable domain (missing parts from reference TRBV30 and TRBJ1-3): SQTIHQWPATLVQPVGSPLSLECTVEGTSNPNLYWYRQAAGRGLQLLFYSVGIGQISSEVPQNLSASRPQDRQFILSSKKLLLSDSGFYLCAWKGAETFRNTIYFGEGSWLTVV.

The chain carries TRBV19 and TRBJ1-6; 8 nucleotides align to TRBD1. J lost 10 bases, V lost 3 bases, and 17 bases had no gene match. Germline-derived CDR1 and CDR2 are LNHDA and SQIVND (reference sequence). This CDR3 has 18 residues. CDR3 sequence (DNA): TGTGCCAGTAGTATTATCCTATCAGGGGGCGGAACCCACTCACCCCTCCACTTT. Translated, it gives CASSIILSGGGTHSPLHF. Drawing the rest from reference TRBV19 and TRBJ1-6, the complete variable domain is DGGITQSPKYLFRKEGQNVTLSCEQNLNHDAMYWYRQDPGQGLRLIYYSQIVNDFQKGDIAEGYSVSREKKESFPLTVTSAQKNPTAFYLCASSIILSGGGTHSPLHFGNGTRLTVT.

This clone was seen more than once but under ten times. CDR3 bases: TGTGCCATCAGCATAGATGACAGAAATGAAAAACTGTTTTTT. Translated: CAISIDDRNEKLFF. The gene calls are TRBV10-3 and TRBJ1-4; D perhaps matches TRBD1 (5 bases). Trimming pared 6 bases from V and 5 bases from J, leaving 13 bases between. The CDR3 length is 14 residues. The germline V gene encodes CDR1 ENHRY and CDR2 SYGVKD.

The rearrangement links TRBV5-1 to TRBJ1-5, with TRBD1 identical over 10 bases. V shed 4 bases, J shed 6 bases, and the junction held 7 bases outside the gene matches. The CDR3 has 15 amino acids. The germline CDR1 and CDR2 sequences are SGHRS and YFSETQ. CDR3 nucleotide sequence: TGCGCCAGCAGCCCCGGGACAGGGGTTTTTCAGCCCCAGCATTTT. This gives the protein CASSPGTGVFQPQHF.

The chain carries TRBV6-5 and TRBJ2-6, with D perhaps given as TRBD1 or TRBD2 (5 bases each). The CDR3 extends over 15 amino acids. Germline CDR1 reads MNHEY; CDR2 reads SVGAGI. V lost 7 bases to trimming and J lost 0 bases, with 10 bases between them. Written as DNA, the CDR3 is TGTGCCAGCACCGGGGACCCCTCTGGGGCCAACGTCCTGACTTTC. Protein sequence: CASTGDPSGANVLTF.

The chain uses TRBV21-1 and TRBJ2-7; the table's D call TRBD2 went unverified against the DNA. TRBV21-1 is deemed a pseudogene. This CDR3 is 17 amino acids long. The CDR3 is CASSKAGWASTSYEQYF. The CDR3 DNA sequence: TGTGCCAGCAGCAAAGCGGGGTGGGCTAGCACCTCCTACGAGCAGTACTTC.

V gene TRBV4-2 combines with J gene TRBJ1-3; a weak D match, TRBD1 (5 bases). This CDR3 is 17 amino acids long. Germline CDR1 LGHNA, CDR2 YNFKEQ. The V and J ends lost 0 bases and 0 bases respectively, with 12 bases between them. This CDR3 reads CASSQDLVGGSGNTIYF. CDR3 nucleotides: TGTGCCAGCAGCCAAGATTTGGTCGGGGGCTCTGGAAACACCATATATTTT.

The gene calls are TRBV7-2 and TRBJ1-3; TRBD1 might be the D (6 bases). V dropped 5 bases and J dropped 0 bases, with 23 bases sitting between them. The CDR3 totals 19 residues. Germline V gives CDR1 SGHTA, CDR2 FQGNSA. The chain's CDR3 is CASSVTGTFVRYSGNTIYF. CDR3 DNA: TGTGCCAGCAGCGTAACCGGGACATTCGTCCGTTACTCTGGAAACACCATATATTTT.

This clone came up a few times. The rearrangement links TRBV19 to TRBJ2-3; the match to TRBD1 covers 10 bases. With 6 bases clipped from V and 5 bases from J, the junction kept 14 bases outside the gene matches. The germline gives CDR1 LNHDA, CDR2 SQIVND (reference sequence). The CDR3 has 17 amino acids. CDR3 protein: CASRPGQGMEPGDTQYF. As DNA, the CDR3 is TGTGCCAGTAGGCCGGGACAGGGGATGGAGCCCGGAGATACGCAGTATTTT.

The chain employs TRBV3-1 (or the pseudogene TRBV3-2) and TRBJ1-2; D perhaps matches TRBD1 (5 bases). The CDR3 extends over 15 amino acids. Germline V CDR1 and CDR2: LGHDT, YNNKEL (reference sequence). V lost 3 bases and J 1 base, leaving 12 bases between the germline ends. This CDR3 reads CASSHRQKVNYGYTF. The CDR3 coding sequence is TGTGCCAGCAGCCACAGACAGAAGGTTAACTATGGCTACACCTTC.

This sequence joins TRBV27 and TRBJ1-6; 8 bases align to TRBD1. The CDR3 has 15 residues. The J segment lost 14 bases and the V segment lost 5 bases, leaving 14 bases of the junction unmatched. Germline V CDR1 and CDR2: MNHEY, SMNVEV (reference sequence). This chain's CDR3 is CASSGGPDRVFSLHF. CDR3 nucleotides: TGTGCCAGCAGTGGCGGCCCGGACAGGGTTTTTTCCCTCCACTTT.

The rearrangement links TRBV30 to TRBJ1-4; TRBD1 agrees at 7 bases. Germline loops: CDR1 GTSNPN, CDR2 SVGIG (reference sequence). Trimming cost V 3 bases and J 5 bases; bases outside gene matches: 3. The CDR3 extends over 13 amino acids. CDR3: CAWSLQGNEKLFF. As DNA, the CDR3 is TGTGCCTGGAGCTTACAGGGGAATGAAAAACTGTTTTTT.

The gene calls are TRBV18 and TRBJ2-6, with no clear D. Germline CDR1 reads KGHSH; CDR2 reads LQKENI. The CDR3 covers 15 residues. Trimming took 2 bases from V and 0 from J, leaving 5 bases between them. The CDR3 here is CASSPGDSGANVLTF. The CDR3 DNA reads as TGTGCCAGCTCACCAGGGGACTCTGGGGCCAACGTCCTGACTTTC.